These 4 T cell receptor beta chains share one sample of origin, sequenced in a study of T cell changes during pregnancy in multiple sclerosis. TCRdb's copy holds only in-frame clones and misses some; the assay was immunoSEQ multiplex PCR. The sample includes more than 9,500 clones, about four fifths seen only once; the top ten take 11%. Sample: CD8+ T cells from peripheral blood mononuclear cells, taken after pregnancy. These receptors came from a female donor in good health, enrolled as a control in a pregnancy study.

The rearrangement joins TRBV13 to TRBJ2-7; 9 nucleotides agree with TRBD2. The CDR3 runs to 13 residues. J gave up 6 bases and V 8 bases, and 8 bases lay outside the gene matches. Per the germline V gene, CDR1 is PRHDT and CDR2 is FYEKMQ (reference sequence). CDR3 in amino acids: CASASGRSLEQYF. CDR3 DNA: TGTGCCAGCGCCAGCGGGAGGAGCCTCGAGCAGTACTTC.

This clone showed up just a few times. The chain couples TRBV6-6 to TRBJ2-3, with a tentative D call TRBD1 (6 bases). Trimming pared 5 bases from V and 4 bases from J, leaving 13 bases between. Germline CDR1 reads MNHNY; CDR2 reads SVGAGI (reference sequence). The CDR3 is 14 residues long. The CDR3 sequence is CASSQAQGPDTQYF. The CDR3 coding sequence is TGTGCCAGCAGTCAGGCCCAGGGGCCAGATACGCAGTATTTT.

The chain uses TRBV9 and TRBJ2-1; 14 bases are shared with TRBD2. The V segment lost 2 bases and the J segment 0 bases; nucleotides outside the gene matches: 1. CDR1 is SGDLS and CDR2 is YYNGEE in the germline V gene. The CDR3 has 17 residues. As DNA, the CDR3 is TGTGCCAGCAGCGTTGGACTAGCGGGGGGCTCCTACAATGAGCAGTTCTTC. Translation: CASSVGLAGGSYNEQFF.

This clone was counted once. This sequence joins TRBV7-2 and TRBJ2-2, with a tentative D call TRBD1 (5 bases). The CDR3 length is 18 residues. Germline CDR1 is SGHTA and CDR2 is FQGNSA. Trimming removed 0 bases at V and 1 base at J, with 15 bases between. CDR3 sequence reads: CASSLAQGETLNTGELFF. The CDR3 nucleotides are TGTGCCAGCAGCTTAGCCCAGGGCGAAACCTTGAACACCGGGGAGCTGTTTTTT.